The 15 T cell receptor beta chains below all came from one sample that was sequenced in a study of T cell changes during pregnancy in multiple sclerosis. Measured with immunoSEQ multiplex PCR; TCRdb has only the in-frame clones, and not every one. Among just over 20,000 clones listed, about 90% were seen once. The sample in question was CD8+ T cells from peripheral blood mononuclear cells, obtained in the second trimester of pregnancy. These receptors all come from a female donor in good health, enrolled as a control in a pregnancy study.

Here the CDR3 reads CASSQELQGIYGYTF. The CDR3 nucleotides read TGCGCCAGCAGCCAAGAGCTACAGGGGATATATGGCTACACCTTC. The chain has TRBV4-3 and TRBJ1-2; 7 nucleotides agree with TRBD1. Germline V CDR1 and CDR2: LGHNA, YSLEER. There are 15 residues in the CDR3. V lost 0 bases, J lost 5 bases, and 6 bases stayed unmatched.

This clone was counted a single time. This chain joins TRBV4-1 and TRBJ2-1; 11 positions agree with TRBD2. Losses at the gene ends were 1 base for V and 5 bases for J; bases not matched to a gene: 10. CDR1 is MGHRA and CDR2 is YSYEKL in the germline V gene. The CDR3 consists of 18 residues. CDR3 coding DNA: TGCGCCAGCAGCCAAGGTAGGGCTAGCGGGAGGAGGGACAATGAGCAGTTCTTC. This sequence encodes CASSQGRASGRRDNEQFF.

The gene calls are TRBV18 and TRBJ1-5; 9 bases map to TRBD1. Germline V gives CDR1 KGHSH, CDR2 LQKENI. V lost 5 bases to trimming and J lost 7 bases; unmatched junction nucleotides: 6. There are 14 residues in the CDR3. CDR3 sequence reads: CASSLTGGEQPQHF. CDR3 bases: TGTGCCAGCTCATTAACAGGGGGCGAACAGCCCCAGCATTTT. The full variable domain, its missing parts supplied by reference TRBV18 and TRBJ1-5, is NAGVMQNPRHLVRRRGQEARLRCSPMKGHSHVYWYRQLPEEGLKFMVYLQKENIIDESGMPKERFSAEFPKEGPSILRIQQVVRGDSAAYFCASSLTGGEQPQHFGDGTRLSIL.

Sample share makes this clone medium-sized. CDR3 in amino acids: CASSMGTGYNEQFF. CDR3 bases: TGTGCCAGTAGTATGGGGACAGGGTACAATGAGCAGTTCTTC. This chain connects TRBV19 to TRBJ2-1, with 9 bases identical to TRBD1. With 3 bases clipped from V and 4 bases from J, the junction kept 1 base outside the gene matches. CDR1 LNHDA and CDR2 SQIVND come from the germline V gene (reference sequence). The CDR3 runs to 14 residues.

The rearrangement uses TRBV28 and TRBJ2-7, with D perhaps matching TRBD1 (5 bases). Germline V lookup: CDR1 MDHEN, CDR2 SYDVKM. CDR3 size: 13 residues. Trimming pared 5 bases from V and 2 bases from J, leaving 10 bases between. The CDR3 loop is CASSPGHTYEQYF. In nucleotides, the CDR3 is TGTGCCAGCAGTCCTGGACATACCTACGAGCAGTACTTC.

The chain is built from TRBV4-2 and TRBJ1-1, with D maybe TRBD1 (6 bases). The CDR3 extends over 15 amino acids. Germline loops: CDR1 LGHNA, CDR2 YNFKEQ. Trimming cost V 3 bases and J 4 bases, with 15 bases left between them. For the CDR3, the DNA is TGTGCCAGCAGCCATAGGGGGTGGGATGGCACTGAAGCTTTCTTT. This sequence encodes CASSHRGWDGTEAFF.

The rearrangement links TRBV30 to TRBJ2-7; D is ambiguous. V lost 2 bases, J lost 6 bases, and 8 bases lay in between. This CDR3 has 11 residues. Germline V gene data show CDR1 as GTSNPN and CDR2 as SVGIG (reference sequence). The DNA for the CDR3 is TGTGCCTGGAGTCGTGTGAGCGAGCAGTACTTC. This sequence encodes CAWSRVSEQYF.

The rearrangement links TRBV18 to TRBJ2-6; no clear D. Germline V lookup: CDR1 KGHSH, CDR2 LQKENI. CDR3 length: 16 residues. V lost 2 bases and J lost 0, with 8 bases in between. In nucleotides, the CDR3 is TGTGCCAGCTCACCATCGGTCGGCTCTGGGGCCAACGTCCTGACTTTC. It is translated as CASSPSVGSGANVLTF.

The rearrangement uses TRBV7-2 and TRBJ1-4; 7 bases are shared with TRBD1. The CDR3 is 15 amino acids. Per germline, CDR1 SGHTA and CDR2 FQGNSA. V lost 3 bases to trimming and J lost 8 bases; unmatched junction nucleotides: 9. The CDR3 loop is CASSFQQGLFEKLFF. The CDR3, as DNA: TGTGCCAGCAGCTTCCAACAGGGGTTGTTCGAAAAACTGTTTTTT.

V is TRBV19 and J is TRBJ1-1, with TRBD1 as a possible D gene (6 bases). The CDR3 runs 14 residues. CDR1 is LNHDA and CDR2 is SQIVND in the germline V gene (reference sequence). V was trimmed by 6 bases and J by 4 bases, leaving 15 bases between them. The CDR3 spells CASRWGGAGTEAFF. The CDR3 DNA reads as TGTGCCAGTAGGTGGGGGGGGGCTGGCACTGAAGCTTTCTTT. Supplemented by reference TRBV19 and TRBJ1-1, the full variable domain reads DGGITQSPKYLFRKEGQNVTLSCEQNLNHDAMYWYRQDPGQGLRLIYYSQIVNDFQKGDIAEGYSVSREKKESFPLTVTSAQKNPTAFYLCASRWGGAGTEAFFGQGTRLTVV.

The V gene is TRBV13, the J gene TRBJ2-1; 7 bases are a match to TRBD1. This CDR3 region has 17 residues. The trim removed 5 bases at V and 5 bases at J, leaving 15 bases unmatched. The germline V gene has CDR1 PRHDT and CDR2 FYEKMQ (reference sequence). The CDR3 region has the DNA TGTGCCAGCAGCCTAGTACTGGGACAGATTCTCGACAATGAGCAGTTCTTC. Translation: CASSLVLGQILDNEQFF.

The gene calls are TRBV6-4 and TRBJ2-3, with D possibly TRBD2 on 6 matching bases. The V and J ends lost 1 base and 3 bases respectively, with 20 bases between them. The CDR3 has 18 residues. Per germline, CDR1 MRHNA and CDR2 SNTAGT. This chain's CDR3 is CASSDFPTRGDLTDTQYF. In DNA, the CDR3 is TGTGCCAGCAGTGACTTCCCGACTAGAGGGGATCTAACAGATACGCAGTATTTT.

This clone was detected only once. The CDR3 reads CASSQGALATGELFF. CDR3 bases: TGCGCCAGCAGCCAAGGCGCTCTAGCAACCGGGGAGCTGTTTTTT. The V call is TRBV4-1, the J call TRBJ2-2, with D perhaps TRBD2 (5 bases). Germline CDR1 MGHRA, CDR2 YSYEKL. V lost 1 base and J lost 5, with 11 bases in between. The CDR3 is made up of 15 amino acids.

The chain employs TRBV6-1 and TRBJ2-7; D gene ambiguous. V was clipped by 4 bases and J by 0 bases, with 16 bases between them. CDR1 and CDR2 (germline): MNHNS, SASEGT. This CDR3 is built from 16 residues. The CDR3 bases are TGTGCCAGCAGTGGTACCGTAGGAGACTTCTCCTACGAGCAGTACTTC. Protein: CASSGTVGDFSYEQYF.

This clone was counted a single time. This chain uses TRBV27 with TRBJ1-2; D ambiguous. Trimming removed 7 bases from V and 5 bases from J, with 17 bases in between. The CDR3 spans 14 residues. In germline, CDR1 is MNHEY, CDR2 SMNVEV (reference sequence). In DNA, the CDR3 is TGTGCCAGCACCAGCTTAAACGGAGCGTATGGCTACACCTTC. Protein: CASTSLNGAYGYTF.